This TCR beta chain was sequenced in a study of blood T cell repertoires in COVID-19. Across the study: The origin of the acute and convalescent COVID-19 samples was the United States, Italy and Spain. The analysed material was cDNA or gDNA that came from T cells, B-cell-depleted T cells, or PBMCs.

The CDR3 sequence is 17 residues long. J lost 0 bases, V lost 0 bases, and 9 bases had no gene match. CDR1 is SGHRS, CDR2 YFSETQ, per germline. As handled by the study authors: Reference gene primer amplification gave nucleated cell count estimates. Clones were sequenced by immunoSEQ multiplex PCR, and TCRdb holds only the in-frame ones, with some missing. For V, J and clone size, that table is used; D and trimming come from the DNA. The table records over 200,000 clones, about 85% of them present only once. The source of this sequence is a woman under 30 who had recovered from COVID-19. The sequencing sample was made of peripheral blood. This chain joins TRBV5-1 and TRBJ2-7, with 7 bases lining up with TRBD1. CDR3 nucleotides: TGCGCCAGCAGCTTGGGGCCTCCGGGACAGAGCTCCTACGAGCAGTACTTC. Protein product: CASSLGPPGQSSYEQYF.